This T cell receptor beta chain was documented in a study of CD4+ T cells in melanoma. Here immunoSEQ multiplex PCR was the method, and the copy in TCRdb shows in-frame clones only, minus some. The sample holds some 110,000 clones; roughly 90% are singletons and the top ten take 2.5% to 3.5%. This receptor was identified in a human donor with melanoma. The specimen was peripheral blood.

CDR3 protein: CASSQGRANIQYF. CDR3 nucleotides: TGTGCCAGCAGCCAAGGGCGAGCGAACATTCAGTACTTC. The chain has TRBV14 and TRBJ2-4, with D hard to call. V gave up 1 base and J gave up 7 bases, with 8 bases separating them. The CDR3 runs 13 residues. CDR1 is SGHDN and CDR2 is FVKESK in the germline V gene.